This passage covers 30 T cell receptor beta chains from one sample sequenced in a study of Ad26.COV2.S vaccination and SARS-CoV-2 variants (dated by TCRdb to the early 2020s). The library was produced with the immunoSEQ multiplex PCR assay. The table comes from immuneACCESS by way of TCRdb, which keeps in-frame sequences with V and J called. Part of the clones is missing from these tables; in studies checked, under half for an unresolved V gene and the rest for unknown reasons. This sample holds approximately 460,000 clones; 80% to 90% were observed only once. The leading ten clones occupy 1.7% of the sample. The meaning of the sample's treatment or condition label: approximately 18 received Ad26.COV2.S at low or high dose, single or two shots; about five received placebo; per-sample allocation not given. For vaccine and placebo recipients, repertoires were sequenced using samples collected on day 63 after the first injection.

This specimen was peripheral blood, taken in a trial of Ad26.COV2.S vaccine versus placebo. Every receptor here comes from a person between 18 and 59 years old who received the Ad26.COV2.S COVID-19 vaccine or a placebo.

The rearrangement joins TRBV7-9 to TRBJ2-1; 9 nucleotides agree with TRBD2. CDR1 is SEHNR and CDR2 is FQNEAQ in the germline V gene (reference sequence). Losses at the gene ends were 1 base for V and 7 bases for J; bases not matched to a gene: 8. The CDR3 is 16 amino acids. CDR3 coding DNA: TGTGCCAGCAGCTTAGGTTGGCGGGAGGGGATAAATGAGCAGTTCTTC. It translates to CASSLGWREGINEQFF.

The CDR3 loop reads CASSIKGQSSYEQYF. The CDR3 nucleotides read TGTGCCAGTAGTATTAAGGGACAGAGCTCCTACGAGCAGTACTTC. The J gene is TRBJ2-7, the V gene TRBV19; 7 bases align to TRBD1. The CDR3 is 15 residues long. Per the germline V gene, CDR1 is LNHDA and CDR2 is SQIVND (reference sequence). V was clipped by 3 bases and J by 0 bases; unmatched bases: 5.

This chain links TRBV5-6 with TRBJ2-2, with 8 nucleotides matching TRBD1. The trim removed 4 bases at V and 1 base at J, leaving 6 bases unmatched. CDR1 and CDR2 from the germline V gene are SGHDT and YYEEEE. The CDR3 spans 16 residues. CDR3 residues: CASSPRDRRNTGELFF. The DNA for the CDR3 is TGTGCCAGCAGCCCCCGGGACAGGAGGAACACCGGGGAGCTGTTTTTT.

The rearrangement uses TRBV27 and TRBJ1-2, with D uncertain. V lost 4 bases, J lost 5 bases, and 14 bases lay in between. Looked up from germline, CDR1 is MNHEY and CDR2 is SMNVEV (reference sequence). The CDR3 has 14 amino acids. CDR3 amino acids: CASSSTLGGYGYTF. The CDR3 nucleotides read TGTGCCAGCAGTTCGACCCTCGGAGGGTATGGCTACACCTTC.

V usage is TRBV4-1 and J usage is TRBJ1-5; 8 nucleotides agree with TRBD1. CDR1 MGHRA and CDR2 YSYEKL come from the germline V gene. The CDR3 covers 15 residues. Trimming took 5 bases from V and 3 from J; bases not matched to a gene: 6. This chain's CDR3 is CASSYRQGLNQPQHF. CDR3 in DNA: TGCGCCAGCAGCTACCGACAGGGGCTCAATCAGCCCCAGCATTTT.

This chain joins TRBV9 and TRBJ2-2; D unclear. Trimming pared 7 bases from V and 5 bases from J, leaving 18 bases between. Per the germline V gene, CDR1 is SGDLS and CDR2 is YYNGEE. This CDR3 has 15 residues. The CDR3 bases are TGTGCCAGCCATCCCTCGGGTCTAGGGACCGGGGAGCTGTTTTTT. The encoded protein is CASHPSGLGTGELFF.

J is TRBJ2-7 and V is TRBV19; possibly TRBD1 for D (6 bases). This CDR3 spans 15 amino acids. Per germline, CDR1 LNHDA and CDR2 SQIVND (reference sequence). Trimming left V 2 bases short and J 3 bases short, with 14 bases between. The CDR3 DNA reads as TGTGCCAGTAGTATAAGTCGACAGGCCCACTACGAGCAGTACTTC. This encodes CASSISRQAHYEQYF.

This sequence joins TRBV2 and TRBJ2-7; D ambiguous. Looked up from germline, CDR1 is SNHLY and CDR2 is FYNNEI. The length of the CDR3 is 13 residues. V shed 4 bases and J shed 3 bases, with 10 bases lying between them. The CDR3 nucleotides are TGTGCCAGCAGTGTGGTCCAGCGCTACGAGCAGTACTTC. This translates into CASSVVQRYEQYF.

The rearrangement joins TRBV28 to TRBJ1-4; D perhaps matches TRBD1 (6 bases). The V gene's germline CDR1 is MDHEN and CDR2 SYDVKM. V lost 6 bases, J lost 5 bases, and 22 bases lay in between. This CDR3 spans 17 amino acids. The chain's CDR3 is CASSSRNRAGNNEKLFF. As DNA, the CDR3 is TGTGCCAGCAGCTCACGGAACAGGGCGGGGAACAATGAAAAACTGTTTTTT.

V and J are TRBV7-2 and TRBJ1-6, with a tentative D call TRBD1 (6 bases). Germline CDR1 is SGHTA and CDR2 is FQGNSA. This CDR3 region has 16 residues. V lost 6 bases, J lost 6 bases, and 18 bases lay in between. CDR3 DNA: TGTGCCAGCAGACCCGAAGGGGGATTGCCTAATTCACCCCTCCACTTT. Protein sequence: CASRPEGGLPNSPLHF.

V is TRBV18 and J is TRBJ2-7; D remains ambiguous. The V end lost 4 bases, the J end lost 0 bases, and 19 bases lay between the germline ends. The germline V gene has CDR1 KGHSH and CDR2 LQKENI. This CDR3 is built from 17 residues. The CDR3, as DNA: TGTGCCAGCTCACTTAGTAGTATGGCTTCAAGCTCCTACGAGCAGTACTTC. Translating gives CASSLSSMASSSYEQYF.

V and J are TRBV19 and TRBJ2-1; 9 bases align to TRBD2. CDR1 is LNHDA and CDR2 is SQIVND in the germline V gene (reference sequence). Trimming at V came to 5 bases and at J to 7 bases, leaving 9 bases not matched to a gene. The CDR3 runs to 15 residues. CDR3 amino acids: CASSGSGSGWNEQFF. CDR3 DNA: TGTGCCAGTAGTGGTAGCGGGAGTGGTTGGAATGAGCAGTTCTTC.

The rearrangement uses TRBV4-3 and TRBJ1-1; no reliable D call. Germline CDR1 reads LGHNA; CDR2 reads YSLEER. The V gene lost 2 bases and the J gene lost 1 base, with 11 bases spanning the gap. The CDR3 runs to 15 residues. The CDR3 reads CASSQPGVPNTEAFF. CDR3 nucleotides: TGCGCCAGCAGCCAACCTGGGGTCCCGAACACTGAAGCTTTCTTT.

The rearrangement links TRBV27 to TRBJ2-6; D is possibly TRBD2 (6 bases). Germline values: CDR1 MNHEY, CDR2 SMNVEV (reference sequence). CDR3 length: 15 amino acids. With 2 bases removed from V and 2 bases from J, the gap between germline ends came to 7 bases. CDR3 loop: CASSLGGTGANVLTF. CDR3 coding DNA: TGTGCCAGCAGTTTAGGGGGGACTGGGGCCAACGTCCTGACTTTC.

This clone is a singleton in its sample. V gene TRBV6-5 combines with J gene TRBJ1-1; perhaps TRBD1 as D (5 bases). This CDR3 is 14 amino acids long. Trimming stripped 7 bases from V and 5 bases from J, with 17 bases between. Germline V gene sequence: CDR1 MNHEY, CDR2 SVGAGI. CDR3 coding DNA: TGTGCCAGCACCAGCGGTCCGGGGCGTACTGAAGCTTTCTTT. Translation gives CASTSGPGRTEAFF.

This clone has only one observation. This chain uses TRBV7-2 with TRBJ2-7; 7 nucleotides agree with TRBD2. Germline values: CDR1 SGHTA, CDR2 FQGNSA. The CDR3 covers 15 residues. The J segment lost 0 bases and the V segment lost 2 bases, leaving 4 bases of the junction unmatched. In nucleotides, the CDR3 is TGTGCCAGCAGCTTATGGGGGGGGACCTCCTACGAGCAGTACTTC. The encoded protein is CASSLWGGTSYEQYF.

The rearrangement uses TRBV19 and TRBJ1-2; 9 positions match TRBD1. CDR1 is LNHDA, CDR2 SQIVND, per germline (reference sequence). The CDR3 runs to 16 residues. V dropped 5 bases and J dropped 4; count of bases not matched to a gene: 11. This CDR3 reads CASSSHPQGQGYGYTF. The CDR3 DNA is TGTGCCAGTAGTTCCCACCCCCAGGGACAGGGCTATGGCTACACCTTC.

V gene TRBV23-1 combines with J gene TRBJ2-6; a possible D gene is TRBD1 (6 bases). TRBV23-1 is an ORF for which the function is uncertain. The CDR3 extends over 18 amino acids. V dropped 4 bases and J dropped 0 bases, with 16 bases sitting between them. The CDR3 nucleotides are TGCGCCAGCAGTCCGATGCCCAGGGGCATCTCTGGGGCCAACGTCCTGACTTTC. Its protein product is CASSPMPRGISGANVLTF.

The rearrangement uses TRBV4-1 and TRBJ2-7; TRBD1 matches 9 bases. With V trimmed by 2 bases and J by 3 bases, 14 bases remained unmatched. The CDR3 loop spans 18 amino acids. Germline CDR1 MGHRA, CDR2 YSYEKL. The CDR3 DNA reads as TGCGCCAGCAGCCAACAACAGGGGGCGAGGGGCTTTGACTACGAGCAGTACTTC. This translates into CASSQQQGARGFDYEQYF.

This clone turned up a few times. The chain joins TRBV18 to TRBJ1-2; D might be TRBD1 (6 bases). CDR1 is KGHSH, CDR2 LQKENI, per germline. With 5 bases removed from V and 7 bases from J, the gap between germline ends came to 17 bases. The CDR3 has 14 residues. In DNA, the CDR3 is TGTGCCAGCTCAGAAACGGGGGGCTCAGGTGGCTACACCTTC. Translation gives CASSETGGSGGYTF.

The V call is TRBV15, the J call TRBJ1-4; D is unclear. Germline V gene sequence: CDR1 LNHNV, CDR2 YYDKDF (reference sequence). CDR3 size: 16 residues. Trimming left V 2 bases short and J 8 bases short, with 18 bases between. The CDR3, as DNA: TGTGCCACCAGCAGACACCGAAGTATGGGTCAGGAAAAACTGTTTTTT. Translated, it gives CATSRHRSMGQEKLFF. Together with reference TRBV15 and TRBJ1-4, the CDR3 gives the full variable domain: DAMVIQNPRYQVTQFGKPVTLSCSQTLNHNVMYWYQQKSSQAPKLLFHYYDKDFNNEADTPDNFQSRRPNTSFCFLDIRSPGLGDTAMYLCATSRHRSMGQEKLFFGSGTQLSVL.

The V gene is TRBV19, the J gene TRBJ2-1; 7 nucleotides line up with TRBD2. The CDR3 is 18 amino acids. The V gene end was trimmed by 3 bases and the J gene end by 4 bases; junction bases not matched to a gene: 15. The germline V gene has CDR1 LNHDA and CDR2 SQIVND (reference sequence). The chain's CDR3 is CASSIFSVGGSAYNEQFF. The CDR3 DNA reads TGTGCCAGTAGTATTTTTTCAGTTGGCGGGAGCGCGTACAATGAGCAGTTCTTC.

The chain joins TRBV11-1 to TRBJ2-1, with 8 bases identical to TRBD2. CDR1 is SGHAT and CDR2 is FQDESV in the germline V gene (reference sequence). The CDR3 runs to 16 residues. Losses at the gene ends were 4 bases for V and 2 bases for J; bases not matched to a gene: 7. This CDR3 is CASSWNIAGTYNEQFF. CDR3 in DNA: TGTGCCAGCAGCTGGAATATAGCGGGAACCTACAATGAGCAGTTCTTC.

This clone was seen once. The chain recombines TRBV19 with TRBJ1-5, with D maybe TRBD1 (6 bases). The germline CDR1 and CDR2 sequences are LNHDA and SQIVND (reference sequence). The V gene lost 6 bases and the J gene lost 0 bases, with 12 bases spanning the gap. This CDR3 has 15 residues. CDR3 sequence (DNA): TGTGCCAGTAGCGACTGGACAGATAGCAATCAGCCCCAGCATTTT. Protein: CASSDWTDSNQPQHF. The variable domain in full, with the rest retrieved from reference TRBV19 and TRBJ1-5, is DGGITQSPKYLFRKEGQNVTLSCEQNLNHDAMYWYRQDPGQGLRLIYYSQIVNDFQKGDIAEGYSVSREKKESFPLTVTSAQKNPTAFYLCASSDWTDSNQPQHFGDGTRLSIL.

The chain combines TRBV6-5 with TRBJ1-1, with D perhaps matching TRBD1 (5 bases). Trimming took 4 bases from V and 1 from J, leaving 13 bases between them. Germline V gives CDR1 MNHEY, CDR2 SVGAGI. CDR3 length: 15 amino acids. The CDR3 loop reads CASSSWGGRNTEAFF. CDR3 nucleotide sequence: TGTGCCAGCAGTTCGTGGGGGGGTCGGAACACTGAAGCTTTCTTT.

This chain uses TRBV3-1 (or the pseudogene TRBV3-2) with TRBJ2-2; D unresolved. V was cut by 0 bases and J by 3 bases, with 14 bases left in between. The CDR3 sequence is 17 residues long. Germline V lookup: CDR1 LGHDT, CDR2 YNNKEL (reference sequence). Here the CDR3 DNA reads TGTGCCAGCAGCCAAGATTACGGAATAGAGCACACCGGGGAGCTGTTTTTT. Translated, it gives CASSQDYGIEHTGELFF.

This clone has only one observation. This chain uses TRBV30 with TRBJ2-7, with D possibly matching TRBD1 (5 bases). Trimming shortened V by 0 bases and J by 3 bases, and 21 bases separated the two germline ends. This CDR3 has 17 amino acids. From germline, CDR1 is GTSNPN and CDR2 SVGIG (reference sequence). CDR3 loop: CAWSVRPGQGNFYEQYF. CDR3 coding DNA: TGTGCCTGGAGTGTACGTCCCGGGCAGGGAAATTTCTACGAGCAGTACTTC.

V and J are TRBV5-5 and TRBJ2-5; D uncertain. CDR1 and CDR2 from the germline V gene are SGHKS and YYEKEE (reference sequence). V shed 4 bases and J shed 5 bases, with 24 bases lying between them. CDR3 length: 17 residues. The CDR3 loop reads CASSLSGPSVLGETQYF. The CDR3 nucleotides read TGTGCCAGCAGCCTCTCAGGCCCCAGTGTTTTGGGGGAGACCCAGTACTTC.

This sequence joins TRBV6-2 or TRBV6-3 and TRBJ1-5, with no clear D. V was cut by 2 bases and J by 6 bases, with 8 bases left in between. The CDR3 length is 13 residues. Germline V lookup: CDR1 MNHEY, CDR2 SVGEGT. Here the CDR3 DNA reads TGTGCCAGCAGTTACGGGCGTAGTCAGCCCCAGCATTTT. The encoded protein is CASSYGRSQPQHF.

This chain joins TRBV6-1 and TRBJ2-1; 8 bases agree with TRBD2. The CDR3 runs 15 residues. CDR1 MNHNS and CDR2 SASEGT come from the germline V gene. The V segment lost 8 bases and the J segment 1 base; nucleotides outside the gene matches: 7. CDR3 residues: CASLAGGESYNEQFF. Here the CDR3 DNA reads TGTGCCAGCCTCGCCGGGGGGGAATCCTACAATGAGCAGTTCTTC.